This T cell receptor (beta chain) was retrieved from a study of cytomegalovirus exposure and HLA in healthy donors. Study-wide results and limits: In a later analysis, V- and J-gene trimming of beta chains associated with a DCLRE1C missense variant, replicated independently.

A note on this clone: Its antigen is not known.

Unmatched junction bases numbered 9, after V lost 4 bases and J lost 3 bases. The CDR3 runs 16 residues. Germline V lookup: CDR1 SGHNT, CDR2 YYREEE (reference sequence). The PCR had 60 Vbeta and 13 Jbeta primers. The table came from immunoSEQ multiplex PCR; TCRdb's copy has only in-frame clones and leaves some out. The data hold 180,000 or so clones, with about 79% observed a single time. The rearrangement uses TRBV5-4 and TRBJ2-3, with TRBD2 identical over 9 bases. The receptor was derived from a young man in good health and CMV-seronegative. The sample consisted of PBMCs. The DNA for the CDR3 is TGTGCCAGCAGCCCGGGGGCGGGAGGGCCTACAGATACGCAGTATTTT. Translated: CASSPGAGGPTDTQYF.